This TCR beta chain was found in a study of blood T cell repertoires in COVID-19. Study-wide context: Acute and convalescent COVID-19 samples came from the United States, Italy and Spain. The analysed material was cDNA or gDNA that came from T cells, B-cell-depleted T cells, or PBMCs.

In the authors' methods: Amplification with reference gene primers provided the estimates of nucleated cell counts. This table comes from immunoSEQ multiplex PCR, and its TCRdb copy is limited to in-frame clones, with some not included. The V and J calls and clone size come from that table; D and trimming were worked out from the DNA. Of 150,000 to 200,000 clones detected, roughly nine tenths appear once; the ten largest clones hold roughly 21%. V lost 3 bases and J lost 8, with 14 bases in between. The CDR3 runs to 13 residues. CDR1 is SGHKS, CDR2 YYEKEE, per germline (reference sequence). This chain joins TRBV5-5 and TRBJ2-5, with D perhaps matching TRBD2 (7 bases). The sequencing input was peripheral blood. The sequence came from a man in his fifties or sixties with active or convalescent COVID-19. The DNA for the CDR3 is TGTGCCAGCAGCTCCGAGGGGGAGGGCACCCAGTACTTC. Its translation: CASSSEGEGTQYF. Combining the CDR3 with reference TRBV5-5 and TRBJ2-5 gives the whole variable domain DAGVTQSPTHLIKTRGQQVTLRCSPISGHKSVSWYQQVLGQGPQFIFQYYEKEERGRGNFPDRFSARQFPNYSSELNVNALLLGDSALYLCASSSEGEGTQYFGPGTRLLVL.